A selection of T cell receptor beta chains follows, all from one sample in a study of beta chain features in type 1 diabetes. Repertoires were generated with immunoSEQ multiplex PCR, while TCRdb's copy carries only in-frame clones and drops some. The sample includes more than 120,000 clones, more than 9% of them seen just once. Sequences were obtained from naive CD4+ T cells from blood. The receptors here all came from a man aged 18 to 35 in good health. CDR3s include the opening cysteine and the closing phenylalanine or tryptophan. A D gene is named only where the DNA matches it firmly. Clone sizes are given selectively: once, few, many, or a class where the clone is expanded.

d_call: TRBD2
v_call: TRBV5-1
j_call: TRBJ2-5
clone_size: -
cdr3_nt: TGCGCCAGCAGAACGGGGGCGGGGGGACCGCAAGAGACCCAGTACTTC
cdr3_aa: CASRTGAGGPQETQYF

d_call: -
v_call: TRBV7-2
j_call: TRBJ2-3
clone_size: -
cdr3_nt: TGTGCCAGCAGCTTAATGGGGGGGGCCACAGATACGCAGTATTTT
cdr3_aa: CASSLMGGATDTQYF

d_call: -
v_call: TRBV18
j_call: TRBJ1-4
clone_size: few
cdr3_nt: TGTGCCAGCTCACCTGCAGGGGTGGGTGAAAAACTGTTTTTT
cdr3_aa: CASSPAGVGEKLFF

d_call: TRBD2
v_call: TRBV7-3
j_call: TRBJ2-7
clone_size: -
cdr3_nt: TGTGCCAGCAGCTCGGGACTAGCGGGGCCAGACGAGCAGTACTTC
cdr3_aa: CASSSGLAGPDEQYF

d_call: TRBD2
v_call: TRBV4-3
j_call: TRBJ2-1
clone_size: many
cdr3_nt: TGCGCCAGCAGCACACGGACTAGCGTGGGTGAGCAGTTCTTC
cdr3_aa: CASSTRTSVGEQFF

d_call: -
v_call: TRBV7-6
j_call: TRBJ2-5
clone_size: few
cdr3_nt: TGTGCCAGTAGATTAGGAGGGGGCCCAGAGACCCAGTACTTC
cdr3_aa: CASRLGGGPETQYF

d_call: TRBD1
v_call: TRBV4-2
j_call: TRBJ1-3
clone_size: -
cdr3_nt: TGTGCCAGCAGCCAAACAGGGGGTCTCGAATACGGAAACACCATATATTTT
cdr3_aa: CASSQTGGLEYGNTIYF

d_call: TRBD2
v_call: TRBV5-1
j_call: TRBJ2-1
clone_size: few
cdr3_nt: TGCGCCAGCAAGGCGGGGGGAAACAATGAGCAGTTCTTC
cdr3_aa: CASKAGGNNEQFF

d_call: TRBD1
v_call: TRBV11-2
j_call: TRBJ2-7
clone_size: few
cdr3_nt: TGTGCCAGCAGCTATGACAGGGCAGGGGAGCTCTACGAGCAGTACTTC
cdr3_aa: CASSYDRAGELYEQYF

d_call: TRBD2
v_call: TRBV7-9
j_call: TRBJ2-3
clone_size: -
cdr3_nt: TGTGCCAGCAGCTTCAGGACTAGCGGCGTTACAGATACGCAGTATTTT
cdr3_aa: CASSFRTSGVTDTQYF

d_call: TRBD2
v_call: TRBV7-3
j_call: TRBJ2-3
clone_size: -
cdr3_nt: TGTGCCAGCAGCTTTGGACTAGCGGGGGACCCTGACACAGATACGCAGTATTTT
cdr3_aa: CASSFGLAGDPDTDTQYF

d_call: -
v_call: TRBV18
j_call: TRBJ2-3
clone_size: -
cdr3_nt: TGTGCCAGCTCACCACCGAGCGGAGATACGCAGTATTTT
cdr3_aa: CASSPPSGDTQYF

d_call: TRBD1
v_call: TRBV30
j_call: TRBJ2-1
clone_size: few
cdr3_nt: TGTGCCTGGAGTGTACAGGGGGCAAGGGGTGAGCAGTTCTTC
cdr3_aa: CAWSVQGARGEQFF

d_call: -
v_call: TRBV10-3
j_call: TRBJ1-1
clone_size: -
cdr3_nt: TGTGCCATCAGGAGTCAGGGCTACACTGAAGCTTTCTTT
cdr3_aa: CAIRSQGYTEAFF

d_call: TRBD2
v_call: TRBV5-4
j_call: TRBJ2-1
clone_size: -
cdr3_nt: TGTGCCAGCAAGGGAGGTGGGACTAGCCAAAACAATGAGCAGTTCTTC
cdr3_aa: CASKGGGTSQNNEQFF

d_call: -
v_call: TRBV7-6
j_call: TRBJ2-3
clone_size: -
cdr3_nt: TGTGCCAGCAGCTTAGGTTTCAGACGAGGGGATACGCAGTATTTT
cdr3_aa: CASSLGFRRGDTQYF

d_call: -
v_call: TRBV9
j_call: TRBJ1-1
clone_size: -
cdr3_nt: TGTGCCAGCAGCGTAGCGACAGCCCGGGAGGCGAACACTGAAGCTTTCTTT
cdr3_aa: CASSVATAREANTEAFF

d_call: -
v_call: TRBV7-8
j_call: TRBJ2-4
clone_size: few
cdr3_nt: TGTGCCAGCAGCTTAGGGGCGGGTCGGGCAAACATTCAGTACTTC
cdr3_aa: CASSLGAGRANIQYF

d_call: -
v_call: TRBV6-5
j_call: TRBJ1-2
clone_size: few
cdr3_nt: TGTGCCAGCAGTCTCAGGGAACCGAACTATGGCTACACCTTC
cdr3_aa: CASSLREPNYGYTF

d_call: TRBD2
v_call: TRBV4-3
j_call: TRBJ2-1
clone_size: many
cdr3_nt: TGCGCCAGCAGCCAAGTCAGCGGGGGCGGAGGTAATGAGCAGTTCTTC
cdr3_aa: CASSQVSGGGGNEQFF

d_call: -
v_call: TRBV4-3
j_call: TRBJ1-6
clone_size: few
cdr3_nt: TGCGCCAGCAGCCCCCTCCCGGAGGCGCTCCGGGGCCTCCACTTT
cdr3_aa: CASSPLPEALRGLHF

d_call: -
v_call: TRBV9
j_call: TRBJ2-7
clone_size: -
cdr3_nt: TGTGCCAGCAGCGTAGCTCCGGGGAGTTCCTACGAGCAGTACTTC
cdr3_aa: CASSVAPGSSYEQYF

d_call: TRBD2
v_call: TRBV5-1
j_call: TRBJ2-2
clone_size: few
cdr3_nt: TGCGCCAGCAGCCTCCAGAGCGGGGGGCACACCGGGGAGCTGTTTTTT
cdr3_aa: CASSLQSGGHTGELFF

d_call: -
v_call: TRBV12-5
j_call: TRBJ1-2
clone_size: -
cdr3_nt: TGTGCTAGTGGTTTGTCTGGGCGTCACTATGGCTACACCTTC
cdr3_aa: CASGLSGRHYGYTF

d_call: -
v_call: TRBV5-6
j_call: TRBJ2-1
clone_size: few
cdr3_nt: TGTGCCAGCAGCTCGCGGTGGGGGGGCGAGCAGTTCTTC
cdr3_aa: CASSSRWGGEQFF

d_call: -
v_call: TRBV6-5
j_call: TRBJ2-4
clone_size: many
cdr3_nt: TGTGCCAGCAGTTACTCCATGGGCCCACCTTTTTACTTC
cdr3_aa: CASSYSMGPPFYF

d_call: TRBD1
v_call: TRBV15
j_call: TRBJ2-5
clone_size: many
cdr3_nt: TGTGCCACCAGCAGAGACAGGGGGCAGGAGACCCAGTACTTC
cdr3_aa: CATSRDRGQETQYF

d_call: TRBD1
v_call: TRBV19
j_call: TRBJ2-1
clone_size: few
cdr3_nt: TGTGCCAGTAGCCCTAGACAGGGTTTCGGCAATGAGCAGTTCTTC
cdr3_aa: CASSPRQGFGNEQFF

d_call: TRBD1
v_call: TRBV30
j_call: TRBJ1-1
clone_size: many
cdr3_nt: TGTGCCTGGAGTGATTCAGGGGGCTTCGCTGAAGCTTTCTTT
cdr3_aa: CAWSDSGGFAEAFF

d_call: TRBD2
v_call: TRBV7-2
j_call: TRBJ2-5
clone_size: few
cdr3_nt: TGTGCCAGCAGCGCCCCTAGCGGGGGGGCTAGGGAGACCCAGTACTTC
cdr3_aa: CASSAPSGGARETQYF

d_call: -
v_call: TRBV6-6
j_call: TRBJ1-5
clone_size: -
cdr3_nt: TGTGCCAGCAGCTTACAGGGCCCTCAGCCCCAGCATTTT
cdr3_aa: CASSLQGPQPQHF

d_call: TRBD1
v_call: TRBV28
j_call: TRBJ1-2
clone_size: few
cdr3_nt: TGTGCCAGCACGGCCGGGACAGCCTCTAGCTATGGCTACACCTTC
cdr3_aa: CASTAGTASSYGYTF

d_call: TRBD2
v_call: TRBV7-2
j_call: TRBJ2-1
clone_size: -
cdr3_nt: TGTGCCAGCAAAGAACTAGCGGACTTCTACAATGAGCAGTTCTTC
cdr3_aa: CASKELADFYNEQFF

d_call: TRBD1
v_call: TRBV4-2
j_call: TRBJ2-3
clone_size: few
cdr3_nt: TGTGCCAGCAGCCAAACGGGACAGGGGGCAAATACGCAGTATTTT
cdr3_aa: CASSQTGQGANTQYF

d_call: -
v_call: TRBV5-6
j_call: TRBJ2-2
clone_size: few
cdr3_nt: TGTGCCAGCGGCCCCCAGGGGACGAACACCGGGGAGCTGTTTTTT
cdr3_aa: CASGPQGTNTGELFF